This entry concerns a single T cell receptor beta chain. TCRdb's copy holds only in-frame clones and misses some; the assay was immunoSEQ multiplex PCR. Of around 50,000 clones listed, 95% to 96% are singletons. The sample is drawn from a study of control samples from healthy donors and cancer patients. The sequence was collected from a woman in her 30s in good health. Source material: blood.

The CDR3 coding sequence is TGTGCCAGCAGCGCACCGGGACAGGGGGCCACTAACTATGGCTACACCTTC. Encoded protein: CASSAPGQGATNYGYTF. The chain employs TRBV21-1 and TRBJ1-2; the DNA was not compared with TRBD1, the D call given in the table. TRBV21-1 is tagged as a pseudogene. The CDR3 length is 17 residues.